This record looks at one T cell receptor beta chain sequence and its context. No antigen is known for it. The source of the sample is a study of cytomegalovirus exposure and HLA in healthy donors. The study, taken as a whole, reports: CMV antigen specificity was confirmed in vitro for a few CMV-associated chains.

PCR amplification relied on 60 Vbeta primers (plus 13 Jbeta primers). Per the original methods: A follow-up analysis tallied tens of millions of unique TCR beta chains, some 11 million shared. Assay: immunoSEQ multiplex PCR; the TCRdb copy retains only in-frame clones and omits some. V and J calls and clone size are copied from that table; D and trimming were computed from the DNA. The top ten clones hold around 0.44% of a sample with hundreds of thousands of clones, roughly 78% of them seen once. Germline V gene sequence: CDR1 LGHNA, CDR2 YNFKEQ. The length of the CDR3 is 16 residues. V dropped 0 bases and J dropped 11; count of bases not matched to a gene: 15.

The source of this sequence is a boy aged 5-17 years in good health and CMV-seronegative. V and J are TRBV4-2 and TRBJ1-2; 7 bases map to TRBD1. Sequencing was done on a sample of PBMCs. The DNA for the CDR3 is TGTGCCAGCAGCCAAGATGCCGGTACGACAGGGATGGTATACACCTTC. As protein: CASSQDAGTTGMVYTF.